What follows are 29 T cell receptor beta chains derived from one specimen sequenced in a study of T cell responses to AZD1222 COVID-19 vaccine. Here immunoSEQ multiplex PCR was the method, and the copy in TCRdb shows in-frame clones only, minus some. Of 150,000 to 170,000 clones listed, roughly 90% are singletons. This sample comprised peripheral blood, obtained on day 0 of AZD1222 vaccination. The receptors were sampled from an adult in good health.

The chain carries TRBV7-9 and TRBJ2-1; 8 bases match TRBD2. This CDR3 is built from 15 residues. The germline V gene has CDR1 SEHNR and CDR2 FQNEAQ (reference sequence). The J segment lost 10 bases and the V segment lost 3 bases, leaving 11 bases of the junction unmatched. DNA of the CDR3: TGTGCCAGCAGCTTGCCCCTCCTAGCGGGTAAAGAGCAGTTCTTC. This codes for CASSLPLLAGKEQFF.

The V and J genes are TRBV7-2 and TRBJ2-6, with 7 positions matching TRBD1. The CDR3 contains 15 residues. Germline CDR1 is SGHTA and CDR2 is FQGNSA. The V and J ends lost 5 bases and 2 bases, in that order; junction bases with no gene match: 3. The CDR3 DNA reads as TGTGCCAGCAGCGTCACAGGGGCTGGGGCCAACGTCCTGACTTTC. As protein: CASSVTGAGANVLTF.

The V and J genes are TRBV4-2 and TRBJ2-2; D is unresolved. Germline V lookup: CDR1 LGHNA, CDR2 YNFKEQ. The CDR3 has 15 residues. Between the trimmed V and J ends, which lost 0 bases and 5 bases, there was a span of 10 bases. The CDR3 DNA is TGTGCCAGCAGCCAAGATCTTCCCGGTACCGGGGAGCTGTTTTTT. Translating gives CASSQDLPGTGELFF.

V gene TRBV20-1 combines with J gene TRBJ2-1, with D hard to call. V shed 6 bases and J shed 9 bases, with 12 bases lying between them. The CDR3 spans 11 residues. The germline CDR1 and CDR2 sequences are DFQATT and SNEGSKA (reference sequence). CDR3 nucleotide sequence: TGCAGTGCCCTTTCCTGGGGTGAGCAGTTCTTC. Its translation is CSALSWGEQFF.

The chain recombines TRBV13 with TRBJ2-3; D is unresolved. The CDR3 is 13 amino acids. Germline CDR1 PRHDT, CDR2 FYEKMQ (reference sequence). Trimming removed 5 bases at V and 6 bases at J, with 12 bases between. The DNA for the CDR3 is TGTGCCAGCAGCACCACCGCAACGGATACGCAGTATTTT. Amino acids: CASSTTATDTQYF.

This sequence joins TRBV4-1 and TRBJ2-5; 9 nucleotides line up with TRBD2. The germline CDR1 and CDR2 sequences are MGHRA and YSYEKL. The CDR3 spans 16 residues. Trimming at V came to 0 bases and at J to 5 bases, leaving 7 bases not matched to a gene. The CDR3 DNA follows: TGCGCCAGCAGCCAAGATGTGCGGGGGGGTCGGGAGACCCAGTACTTC. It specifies CASSQDVRGGRETQYF.

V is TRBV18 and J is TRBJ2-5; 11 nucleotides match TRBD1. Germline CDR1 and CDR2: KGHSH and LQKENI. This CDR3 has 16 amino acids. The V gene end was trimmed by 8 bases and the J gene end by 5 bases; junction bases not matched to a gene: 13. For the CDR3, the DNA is TGTGCCAGCCATCACACGGACGGACAGGGGGCTGAGACCCAGTACTTC. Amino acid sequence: CASHHTDGQGAETQYF.

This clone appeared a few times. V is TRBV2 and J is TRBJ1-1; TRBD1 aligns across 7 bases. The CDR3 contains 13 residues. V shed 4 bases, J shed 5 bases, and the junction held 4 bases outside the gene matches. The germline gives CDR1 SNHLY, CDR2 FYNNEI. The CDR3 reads CASSAGTVTEAFF. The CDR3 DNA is TGTGCCAGCAGTGCCGGGACAGTAACTGAAGCTTTCTTT.

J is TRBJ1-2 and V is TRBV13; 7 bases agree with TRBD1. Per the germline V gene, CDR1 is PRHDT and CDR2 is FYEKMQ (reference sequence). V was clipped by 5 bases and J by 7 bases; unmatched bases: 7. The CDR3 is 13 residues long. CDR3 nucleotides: TGTGCCAGCAGCCCCGACAGGGTTAGTGGCTACACCTTC. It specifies CASSPDRVSGYTF.

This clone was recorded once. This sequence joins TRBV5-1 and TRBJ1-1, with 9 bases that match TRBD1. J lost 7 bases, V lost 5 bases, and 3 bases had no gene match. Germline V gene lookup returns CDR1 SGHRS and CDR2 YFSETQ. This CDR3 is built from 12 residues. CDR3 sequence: CASSWTGDEAFF. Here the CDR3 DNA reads TGCGCCAGCAGTTGGACAGGGGATGAAGCTTTCTTT.

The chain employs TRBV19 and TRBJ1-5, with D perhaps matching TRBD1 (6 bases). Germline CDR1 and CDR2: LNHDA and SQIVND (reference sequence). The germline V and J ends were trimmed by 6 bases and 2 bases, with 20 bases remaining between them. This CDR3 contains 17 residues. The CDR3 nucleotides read TGTGCCAGTAGCCAAGGGACAATCCCAGGGGGCAATCAGCCCCAGCATTTT. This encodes CASSQGTIPGGNQPQHF.

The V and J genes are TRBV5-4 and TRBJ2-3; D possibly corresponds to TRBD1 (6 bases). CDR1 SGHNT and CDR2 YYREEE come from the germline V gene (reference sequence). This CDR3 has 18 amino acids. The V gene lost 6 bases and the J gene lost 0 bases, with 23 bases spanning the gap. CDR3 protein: CASTQGVARGRSTDTQYF. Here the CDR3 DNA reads TGTGCCAGCACCCAAGGGGTAGCCAGGGGACGTAGCACAGATACGCAGTATTTT. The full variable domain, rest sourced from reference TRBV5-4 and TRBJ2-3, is ETGVTQSPTHLIKTRGQQVTLRCSSQSGHNTVSWYQQALGQGPQFIFQYYREEENGRGNFPPRFSGLQFPNYSSELNVNALELDDSALYLCASTQGVARGRSTDTQYFGPGTRLTVL.

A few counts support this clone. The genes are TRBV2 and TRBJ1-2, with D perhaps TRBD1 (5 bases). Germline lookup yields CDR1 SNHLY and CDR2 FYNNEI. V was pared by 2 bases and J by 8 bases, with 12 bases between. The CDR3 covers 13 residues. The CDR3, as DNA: TGTGCCAGCAGTGAACGGGCAGGGAAGGGCTACACCTTC. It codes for CASSERAGKGYTF.

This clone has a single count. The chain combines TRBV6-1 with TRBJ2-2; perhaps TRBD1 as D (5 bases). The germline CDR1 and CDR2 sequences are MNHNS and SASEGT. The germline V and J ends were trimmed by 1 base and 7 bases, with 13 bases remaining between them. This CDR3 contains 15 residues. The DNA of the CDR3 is TGTGCCAGCAGTGAAGTGAGACAGTTTTACGGGGAGCTGTTTTTT. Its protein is CASSEVRQFYGELFF.

DNA of the CDR3: TGCGCCAGCGGTCAGGGGGCGAACACTGAAGCTTTCTTT. Protein: CASGQGANTEAFF. The chain recombines TRBV5-1 with TRBJ1-1; TRBD1 matches 8 bases. Trimming cost V 7 bases and J 1 base; bases outside gene matches: 3. This CDR3 is built from 13 residues. CDR1 SGHRS and CDR2 YFSETQ come from the germline V gene.

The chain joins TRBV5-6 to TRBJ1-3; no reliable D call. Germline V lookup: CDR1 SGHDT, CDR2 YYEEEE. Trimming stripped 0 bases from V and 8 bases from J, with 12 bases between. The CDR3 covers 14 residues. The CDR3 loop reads CASSLETRTDTIYF. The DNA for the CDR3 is TGTGCCAGCAGCTTGGAAACCCGTACGGACACCATATATTTT.

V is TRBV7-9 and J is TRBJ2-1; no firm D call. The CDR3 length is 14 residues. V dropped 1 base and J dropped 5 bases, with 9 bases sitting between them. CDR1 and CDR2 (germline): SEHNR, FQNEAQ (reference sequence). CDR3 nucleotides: TGTGCCAGCAGCTTAGTGGTCTTACACAATGAGCAGTTCTTC. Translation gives CASSLVVLHNEQFF.

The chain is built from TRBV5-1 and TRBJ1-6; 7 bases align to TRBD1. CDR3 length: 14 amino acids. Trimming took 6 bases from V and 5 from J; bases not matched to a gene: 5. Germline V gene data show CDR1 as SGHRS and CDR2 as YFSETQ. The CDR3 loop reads CASKRDRDNSPLHF. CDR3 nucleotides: TGCGCCAGCAAACGGGACAGAGATAATTCACCCCTCCACTTT.

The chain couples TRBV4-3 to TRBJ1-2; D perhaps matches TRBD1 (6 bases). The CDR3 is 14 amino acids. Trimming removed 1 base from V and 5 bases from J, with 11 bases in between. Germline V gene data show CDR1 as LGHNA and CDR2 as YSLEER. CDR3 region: CASSQVPTGYGYTF. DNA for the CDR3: TGCGCCAGCAGCCAAGTCCCCACAGGGTATGGCTACACCTTC.

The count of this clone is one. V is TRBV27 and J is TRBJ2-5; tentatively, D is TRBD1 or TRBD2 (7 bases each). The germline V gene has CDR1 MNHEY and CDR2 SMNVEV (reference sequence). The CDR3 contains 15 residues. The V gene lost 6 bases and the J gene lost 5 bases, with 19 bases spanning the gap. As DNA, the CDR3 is TGTGCCAGCAGAACCCGCAGGGGGGGCGGCGAGACCCAGTACTTC. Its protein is CASRTRRGGGETQYF.

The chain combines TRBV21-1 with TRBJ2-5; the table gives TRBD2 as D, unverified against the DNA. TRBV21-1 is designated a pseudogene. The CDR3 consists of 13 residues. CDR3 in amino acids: CASSRGVQETQYF. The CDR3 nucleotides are TGTGCCAGCAGCAGGGGGGTCCAAGAGACCCAGTACTTC.

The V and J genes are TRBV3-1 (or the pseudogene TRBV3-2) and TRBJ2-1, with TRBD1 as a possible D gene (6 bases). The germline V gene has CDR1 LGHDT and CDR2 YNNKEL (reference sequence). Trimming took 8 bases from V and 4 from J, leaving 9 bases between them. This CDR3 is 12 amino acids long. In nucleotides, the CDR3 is TGTGCCAGCTCCGACAGGTACAATGAGCAGTTCTTC. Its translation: CASSDRYNEQFF.

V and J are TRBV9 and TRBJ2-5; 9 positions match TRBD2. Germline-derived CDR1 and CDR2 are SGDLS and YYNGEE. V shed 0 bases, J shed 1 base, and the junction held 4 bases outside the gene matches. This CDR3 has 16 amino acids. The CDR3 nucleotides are TGTGCCAGCAGCGTAGGGCTAGCGGGGACCCAAGAGACCCAGTACTTC. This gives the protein CASSVGLAGTQETQYF.

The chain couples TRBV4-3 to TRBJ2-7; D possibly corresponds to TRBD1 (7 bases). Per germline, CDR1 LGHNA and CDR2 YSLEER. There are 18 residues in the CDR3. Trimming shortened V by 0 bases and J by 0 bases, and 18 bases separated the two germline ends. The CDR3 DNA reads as TGCGCCAGCAGCCAAGATCGAATCGGCAGGGGGGCCTCCTACGAGCAGTACTTC. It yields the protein CASSQDRIGRGASYEQYF.

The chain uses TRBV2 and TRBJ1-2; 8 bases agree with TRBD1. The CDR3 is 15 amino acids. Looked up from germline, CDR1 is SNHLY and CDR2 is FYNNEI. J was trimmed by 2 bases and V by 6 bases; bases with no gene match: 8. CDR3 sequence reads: CASSRDRGGNYGYTF. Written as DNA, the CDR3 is TGTGCCAGCAGCCGAGACAGGGGAGGCAACTATGGCTACACCTTC.

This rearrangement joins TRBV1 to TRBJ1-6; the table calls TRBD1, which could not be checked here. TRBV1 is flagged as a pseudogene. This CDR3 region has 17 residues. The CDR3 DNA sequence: TGCACCAGCAGCCAAGGACTGCAGGGGGCATCAAAATCACCCCTCCACTTT. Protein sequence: CTSSQGLQGASKSPLHF.

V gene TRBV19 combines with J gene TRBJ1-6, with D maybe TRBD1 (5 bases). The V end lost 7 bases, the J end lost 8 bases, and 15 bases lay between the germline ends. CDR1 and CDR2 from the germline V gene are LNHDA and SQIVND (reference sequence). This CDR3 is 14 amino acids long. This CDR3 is CASTLGQEHSPLHF. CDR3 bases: TGTGCCAGTACTTTGGGGCAGGAACATTCACCCCTCCACTTT.

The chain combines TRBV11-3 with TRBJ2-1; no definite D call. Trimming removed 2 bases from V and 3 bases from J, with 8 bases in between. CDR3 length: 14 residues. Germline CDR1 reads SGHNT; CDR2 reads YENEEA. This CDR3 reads CASSLIDDYNEQFF. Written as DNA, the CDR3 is TGTGCCAGCAGCTTAATCGACGACTACAATGAGCAGTTCTTC.

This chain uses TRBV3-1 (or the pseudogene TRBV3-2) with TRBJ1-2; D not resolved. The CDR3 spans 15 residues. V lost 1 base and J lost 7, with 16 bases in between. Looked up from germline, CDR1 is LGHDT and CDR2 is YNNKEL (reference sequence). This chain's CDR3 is CASSQGENFRGGYTF. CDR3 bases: TGTGCCAGCAGCCAAGGGGAAAACTTTCGGGGTGGCTACACCTTC.